This record covers a single T cell receptor (beta chain). The sample comes from a study of glioma-infiltrating T cells after dendritic cell vaccination. CDR1 is SQVTM and CDR2 is ANQGSEA in the germline V gene. With 6 bases removed from V and 0 bases from J, the gap between germline ends came to 6 bases. The CDR3 contains 13 residues. Time point denoted: after dendritic cell vaccination, including at tumor progression/relapse. Only in-frame clones appear in the TCRdb table, and some are missing; sequencing was by immunoSEQ multiplex PCR. The table lists more than 95,000 clones, around 87% of them singletons, with 2.5% to 3.5% in the top ten.

This chain joins TRBV29-1 and TRBJ2-6, with a possible D match to TRBD1 (5 bases). The material sequenced was blood, taken after dendritic cell vaccination. The TCR comes from a human donor with glioblastoma. CDR3 amino acids: CSVQGSGANVLTF. CDR3 sequence (DNA): TGCAGCGTCCAGGGCTCTGGGGCCAACGTCCTGACTTTC.